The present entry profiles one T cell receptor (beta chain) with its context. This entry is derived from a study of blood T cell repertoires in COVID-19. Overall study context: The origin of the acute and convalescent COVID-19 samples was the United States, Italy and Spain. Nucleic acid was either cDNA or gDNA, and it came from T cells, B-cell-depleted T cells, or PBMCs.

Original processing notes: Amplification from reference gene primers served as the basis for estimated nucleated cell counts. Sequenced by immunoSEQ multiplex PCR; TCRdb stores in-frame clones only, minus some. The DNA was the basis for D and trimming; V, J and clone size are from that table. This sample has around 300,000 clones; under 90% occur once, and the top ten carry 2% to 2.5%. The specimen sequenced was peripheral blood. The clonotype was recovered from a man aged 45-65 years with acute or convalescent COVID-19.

DNA for the CDR3: TGTGCCAGCAACCCAAGGGAGGGTGCTGAAGCTTTCTTT. Its translation is CASNPREGAEAFF. The rearrangement joins TRBV6-6 to TRBJ1-1; D remains unclear. Germline V gene lookup returns CDR1 MNHNY and CDR2 SVGAGI (reference sequence). Trimming removed 7 bases from V and 6 bases from J, with 15 bases in between. The length of the CDR3 is 13 residues.